These 21 T cell receptor beta chains came from one sample sequenced in a study of shared clonotypes between healthy human individuals. Profiling relied on immunoSEQ multiplex PCR, and the TCRdb table lists in-frame clones only, not all of them. The sample includes about 600,000 clones, approximately 97% seen only once; the top ten take about 0.06%. Sequences were obtained from naive CD4+ T cells sorted from blood. Sample subset: CD45RA+ positively selected. The receptors shown here come from a woman aged 25 to 45 in good health.

V and J are TRBV28 and TRBJ1-2; 11 positions match TRBD1. The trim removed 5 bases at V and 13 bases at J, leaving 6 bases unmatched. CDR1 and CDR2 (germline): MDHEN, SYDVKM. The CDR3 is 12 residues long. Written as DNA, the CDR3 is TGTGCCAGCAGTCCTCCTGGGACAGGGGGCACCTTC. Its translation is CASSPPGTGGTF.

The chain joins TRBV11-2 to TRBJ2-3, with D possibly TRBD2 on 5 matching bases. V gave up 1 base and J gave up 4 bases, with 9 bases separating them. The CDR3 contains 14 residues. Looked up from germline, CDR1 is SGHAT and CDR2 is FQNNGV. This chain's CDR3 is CASSLGLSPDTQYF. The CDR3 region has the DNA TGTGCCAGCAGCTTAGGACTATCACCAGATACGCAGTATTTT.

This clone was seen just once. The gene calls are TRBV28 and TRBJ2-7; D possibly uses TRBD1 or TRBD2 (6 bases each). CDR3 size: 17 residues. The ends were cut back, 7 bases at V and 7 bases at J, with 29 bases in the middle. The germline V gene has CDR1 MDHEN and CDR2 SYDVKM. CDR3 protein: CASISLGGLGPLGEQYF. The CDR3 nucleotides are TGTGCCAGCATCTCCTTAGGGGGGCTGGGCCCTCTAGGGGAGCAGTACTTC.

The chain joins TRBV11-2 to TRBJ1-6, with D uncertain. V dropped 0 bases and J dropped 8 bases, with 5 bases sitting between them. Per the germline V gene, CDR1 is SGHAT and CDR2 is FQNNGV. The CDR3 consists of 13 residues. Here the CDR3 DNA reads TGTGCCAGCAGCTTAGATATGGATTCACCCCTCCACTTT. It yields the protein CASSLDMDSPLHF.

The chain uses TRBV5-6 and TRBJ2-5; D gene ambiguous. V was trimmed by 2 bases and J by 2 bases, leaving 7 bases between them. The CDR3 contains 13 residues. Germline-derived CDR1 and CDR2 are SGHDT and YYEEEE. The CDR3 sequence: CASSFVGQETQYF. The CDR3 DNA is TGTGCCAGCAGCTTCGTCGGGCAAGAGACCCAGTACTTC.

This sequence joins TRBV10-2 and TRBJ2-6; D gene uncertain. Germline lookup yields CDR1 WSHSY and CDR2 SAAADI. V gave up 0 bases and J gave up 0 bases, with 12 bases separating them. The CDR3 runs 18 residues. CDR3 loop: CASSESKSLSSGANVLTF. CDR3 sequence (DNA): TGCGCCAGCAGTGAGTCGAAGAGCCTGAGCTCTGGGGCCAACGTCCTGACTTTC.

This chain joins TRBV29-1 and TRBJ1-1; D is ambiguous. Germline CDR1 is SQVTM and CDR2 is ANQGSEA. V was trimmed by 6 bases and J by 2 bases, leaving 13 bases between them. The CDR3 is 13 residues long. The CDR3 here is CSVVPVYNTEAFF. The CDR3 nucleotides are TGCAGCGTCGTCCCCGTCTATAACACTGAAGCTTTCTTT.

The chain is built from TRBV6-6 and TRBJ2-7, with a weak D call TRBD1 (5 bases). V gave up 8 bases and J gave up 11 bases, with 19 bases separating them. Germline V gene sequence: CDR1 MNHNY, CDR2 SVGAGI (reference sequence). The CDR3 is made up of 12 amino acids. CDR3 amino acids: CASRRSPGWEYF. The CDR3 DNA reads as TGTGCCAGCCGAAGGAGTCCAGGGTGGGAGTACTTC.

The chain links TRBV7-2 to TRBJ1-2; 7 nucleotides match TRBD1. This CDR3 comprises 14 residues. With V trimmed by 2 bases and J by 5 bases, 5 bases remained unmatched. The germline V gene has CDR1 SGHTA and CDR2 FQGNSA. CDR3 nucleotides: TGTGCCAGCAGCTTATCCGGGACAGAGTATGGCTACACCTTC. Translating it yields CASSLSGTEYGYTF.

The chain combines TRBV28 with TRBJ1-2; D gene unclear. V was trimmed by 6 bases and J by 1 base, leaving 9 bases between them. CDR1 is MDHEN, CDR2 SYDVKM, per germline. This CDR3 spans 13 amino acids. This CDR3 reads CASSLDLNYGYTF. CDR3 sequence (DNA): TGTGCCAGCAGCCTGGATCTTAACTATGGCTACACCTTC.

The rearrangement links TRBV6-6 to TRBJ2-3; D is ambiguous. Trimming cost V 0 bases and J 0 bases, with 7 bases left between them. The CDR3 runs to 15 residues. Germline CDR1 reads MNHNY; CDR2 reads SVGAGI (reference sequence). CDR3: CASSYSYYSTDTQYF. CDR3 sequence (DNA): TGTGCCAGCAGTTACTCGTACTATAGCACAGATACGCAGTATTTT.

V is TRBV19 and J is TRBJ1-3; D remains unclear. Germline V gene lookup returns CDR1 LNHDA and CDR2 SQIVND (reference sequence). This CDR3 is 14 amino acids long. V lost 4 bases and J 4 bases, leaving 11 bases between the germline ends. CDR3 sequence reads: CASSTRAAGNTIYF. As DNA, the CDR3 is TGTGCCAGTAGTACCCGGGCAGCGGGAAACACCATATATTTT.

In its sample, this clone was seen once. This chain uses TRBV11-2 with TRBJ2-5; D may be TRBD1 (5 bases). V was trimmed by 1 base and J by 3 bases, leaving 9 bases between them. The germline V gene encodes CDR1 SGHAT and CDR2 FQNNGV. The CDR3 is 14 amino acids. CDR3 residues: CASSLGGRKETQYF. CDR3 nucleotide sequence: TGTGCCAGCAGCTTAGGGGGCAGGAAAGAGACCCAGTACTTC. Full variable domain (missing parts from reference TRBV11-2 and TRBJ2-5): EAGVAQSPRYKIIEKRQSVAFWCNPISGHATLYWYQQILGQGPKLLIQFQNNGVVDDSQLPKDRFSAERLKGVDSTLKIQPAKLEDSAVYLCASSLGGRKETQYFGPGTRLLVL.

V usage is TRBV12-5 and J usage is TRBJ2-5, with D possibly matching TRBD1 (6 bases). V was shortened by 5 bases and J by 4 bases, with 17 bases between the two germline ends. Germline V lookup: CDR1 LGHNT, CDR2 FRNRAP. The length of the CDR3 is 15 residues. CDR3 in DNA: TGTGCTAGTGGTCCGTGTGGGACAATATCAGAGACCCAGTACTTC. This gives the protein CASGPCGTISETQYF.

This sequence joins TRBV18 and TRBJ2-5, with 8 bases fitting TRBD1. The V gene end was trimmed by 8 bases and the J gene end by 5 bases; junction bases not matched to a gene: 7. The germline CDR1 and CDR2 sequences are KGHSH and LQKENI. This CDR3 is 13 amino acids long. The CDR3: CASTGQGKETQYF. The CDR3 nucleotides are TGTGCCAGCACAGGACAGGGCAAGGAGACCCAGTACTTC.

This chain connects TRBV29-1 to TRBJ1-4; tentatively, D is TRBD1 (5 bases). This CDR3 region has 15 residues. Germline CDR1 is SQVTM and CDR2 is ANQGSEA. The V end lost 2 bases, the J end lost 7 bases, and 17 bases lay between the germline ends. Here the CDR3 reads CSVERDQGNGEKLFF. CDR3 bases: TGCAGCGTTGAAAGGGACCAGGGTAACGGTGAAAAACTGTTTTTT.

The rearrangement links TRBV5-8 to TRBJ2-1; D unclear. The CDR3 extends over 15 amino acids. With 1 base removed from V and 0 bases from J, the gap between germline ends came to 8 bases. The germline V gene has CDR1 SGHTS and CDR2 YDEGEE. DNA of the CDR3: TGTGCCAGCAGCTTGTGGTTTGGCTCCTACAATGAGCAGTTCTTC. It is translated as CASSLWFGSYNEQFF.

The CDR3 nucleotides read TGTGCCAGCAGTGCATCTAGCGGGAGCGAGGGTGAGCAGTTCTTC. This gives the protein CASSASSGSEGEQFF. V usage is TRBV6-5 and J usage is TRBJ2-1, with 10 positions matching TRBD2. CDR3 length: 15 residues. V gave up 5 bases and J gave up 9 bases; unmatched junction bases: 10. Germline V gene data show CDR1 as MNHEY and CDR2 as SVGAGI.

The V and J genes are TRBV6-6 and TRBJ2-7, with TRBD2 as a possible D gene (6 bases). Germline V CDR1 and CDR2: MNHNY, SVGAGI (reference sequence). Trimming took off 4 bases at V and 0 bases at J, with 13 bases between the two ends. The CDR3 contains 15 residues. The DNA of the CDR3 is TGTGCCAGCAGTTCCGGGACTCTTTACTCCTACGAGCAGTACTTC. Its translation is CASSSGTLYSYEQYF.

The chain has TRBV4-1 and TRBJ1-4, with D maybe TRBD1 (6 bases). The germline gives CDR1 MGHRA, CDR2 YSYEKL. Trimming took 3 bases from V and 8 from J, leaving 13 bases between them. The CDR3 has 14 amino acids. The CDR3 DNA reads TGCGCCAGCAGCCACCAGACGGGGGCAGAAAAACTGTTTTTT. Amino acids: CASSHQTGAEKLFF.

The chain links TRBV5-1 to TRBJ2-5, with 7 bases matching TRBD2. In germline, CDR1 is SGHRS, CDR2 YFSETQ. The J segment lost 4 bases and the V segment lost 2 bases, leaving 8 bases of the junction unmatched. CDR3 length equals 15 residues. Here the CDR3 DNA reads TGCGCCAGCAGCTTATACCAAGGGAGGGGAGAGACCCAGTACTTC. Amino acids: CASSLYQGRGETQYF.